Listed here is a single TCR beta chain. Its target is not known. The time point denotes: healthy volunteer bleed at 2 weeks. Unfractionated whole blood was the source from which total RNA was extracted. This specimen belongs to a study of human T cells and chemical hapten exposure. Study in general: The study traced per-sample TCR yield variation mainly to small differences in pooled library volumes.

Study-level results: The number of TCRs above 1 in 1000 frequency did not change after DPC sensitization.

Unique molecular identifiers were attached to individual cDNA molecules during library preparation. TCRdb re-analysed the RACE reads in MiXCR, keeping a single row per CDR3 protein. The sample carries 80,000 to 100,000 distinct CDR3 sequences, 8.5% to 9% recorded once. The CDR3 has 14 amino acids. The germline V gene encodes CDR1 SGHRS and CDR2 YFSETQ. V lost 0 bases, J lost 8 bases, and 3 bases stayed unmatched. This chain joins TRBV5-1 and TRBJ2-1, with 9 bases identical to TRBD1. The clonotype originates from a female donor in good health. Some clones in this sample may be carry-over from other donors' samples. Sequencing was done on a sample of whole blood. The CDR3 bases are TGCGCCAGCAGCTTGGGACAGGGGGACGATGAGCAGTTCTTC. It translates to CASSLGQGDDEQFF.